This T cell receptor beta chain was recovered during a study of CD8+ T cells in alopecia areata listed by TCRdb under 2018. As for the study more broadly: Treated patients were enrolled in an open-label pilot trial of oral tofacitinib, 5 to 10 mg twice daily, for moderate-to-severe alopecia areata. Patients stayed on tofacitinib for 6 to 18 months and then had 6 months of follow-up off drug so that delayed response and recurrence could be assessed. For the treated patients, the SALT score, which quantifies what percentage of scalp surface area is affected, served as the measure of disease severity. In both human patients and the C3H/HeJ mouse model, the study applied high-throughput TCRbeta sequencing to look at T cell clonal expansion in alopecia areata. Scalp tissue and sorted CD4+ and CD8+ peripheral blood T cells from patchy and totalis/universalis alopecia areata patients and from healthy controls were covered by human TCRbeta sequencing. Patients on tofacitinib were biopsied at baseline and after 4 and 24 weeks of treatment, and several of the patients also had a later scalp biopsy. Scalp clonality was compared across normal scalp (n=4), patchy alopecia areata scalp (n=8), and alopecia totalis/universalis scalp (n=8). RNA was extracted with the PAXgene miRNA kit for fixed scalp, the miRNeasy kit for PBMCs, and the RNeasy kit for mouse skin. TCRbeta CDR3 regions were amplified by immunoSEQ multiplex PCR with 35 Vbeta forward and 13 Jbeta reverse primers. Paper-wide results and their limitations: Because the treated cohort was small and included a single nonresponder, larger studies are needed to assess links between baseline CD8+ expansion and response. Compared with mice, TCR sequences shared between patients were less clear, possibly partly because of HLA diversity across the patient population. During tofacitinib treatment, many expanded lesional clones stuck around in both scalp and blood, and this persistence may partly explain why relapse happens after treatment is stopped. Lesional scalp, especially in alopecia totalis/universalis, showed higher clonality and more expanded CD8+ clones than normal scalp, suggesting antigenic drive. Unlike mouse skin, which is dominated by gammadelta T cells, normal human skin has resident alphabeta T cells that are also sequenced, and this complicates analysis of the scalp TCR repertoire. Tofacitinib significantly decreased scalp clonality and the number of expanded CD8+ clones among the top 100 scalp clones.

Receptor libraries were prepared by the immunoSEQ multiplex PCR assay. To provide template for TCR sequencing, every sample had RNA extracted and reverse transcribed into cDNA. First-strand cDNA was synthesized with SuperScript III using a 2:1 mix of oligo-dT and random hexamers. A synthetic immune receptor repertoire was used to gauge amplification bias, and whatever bias remained was removed computationally. In the authors' own workflow: After raw reads were preprocessed to remove errors, the CDR3 was defined following IMGT conventions as running from the conserved cysteine to phenylalanine. To get clonality, Shannon entropy was normalized by log2 of the number of productive unique TCRs and the result was subtracted from 1. Whether each scalp clone was CD4 or CD8 was inferred by checking scalp TCRbeta sequences against the CD4 and CD8 repertoires from sorted blood. TCRdb holds this immuneACCESS table with in-frame rearrangements only. Some clones are missing; in checked studies, unresolved V genes explain under half, and the rest has no known cause. V, J and clone size were drawn from that table, and D and trimming were deduced from the DNA. The sample profile shows 150,000 to 200,000 clones; 60% to 70% of them were found once. The ten largest clonotypes hold approximately 3.4% of the sample.

This specimen's time point label, interpreted: around 4 weeks on oral tofacitinib. In light of the paper, this sample's treatment or condition label describes: oral pan-JAK inhibitor, 5-10 mg twice daily. From alopecia areata patients, peripheral blood was collected along with lesional scalp punch biopsies. PBMCs were isolated by density centrifugation and stained for CD3, CD4 and CD8, after which CD4+ and CD8+ T cells were sorted on a FACSAria. V loses 1 base of germline sequence and J loses 3 bases, and the interval between the two ends is 4 bases. From the cysteine through the phenylalanine, the CDR3 covers 12 amino acids. Solely the CDR3 DNA is kept, with 36 bases framed from the first base. CDR1 and CDR2 are read off the germline V gene (reference sequence) as LNHNV and YYDKDF. This clone came up once. The specificity of this receptor is unknown. Qualities for individual bases were not recorded, and no much larger clone is one base off.

The sequence was obtained from a human donor with alopecia areata. The material sequenced was CD4+ T cells sorted from blood, taken at week 4, from a patient treated with tofacitinib. The rearranged chain carries TRBV15 and TRBJ2-7; no D gene call is confident. The CDR3 sequence is CATSRGGYEQYF. At the DNA level, the sequence is TGTGCCACCAGCAGAGGCGGCTACGAGCAGTACTTC.